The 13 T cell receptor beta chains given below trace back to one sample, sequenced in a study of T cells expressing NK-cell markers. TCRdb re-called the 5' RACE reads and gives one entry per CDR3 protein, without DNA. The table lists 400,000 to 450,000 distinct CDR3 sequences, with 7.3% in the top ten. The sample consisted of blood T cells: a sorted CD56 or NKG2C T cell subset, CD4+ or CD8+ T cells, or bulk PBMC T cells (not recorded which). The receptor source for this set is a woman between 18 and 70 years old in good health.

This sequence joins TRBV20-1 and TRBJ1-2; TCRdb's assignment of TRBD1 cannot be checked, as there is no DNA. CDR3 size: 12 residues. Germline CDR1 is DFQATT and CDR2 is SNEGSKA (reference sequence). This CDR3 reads CSARGQGEGYTF.

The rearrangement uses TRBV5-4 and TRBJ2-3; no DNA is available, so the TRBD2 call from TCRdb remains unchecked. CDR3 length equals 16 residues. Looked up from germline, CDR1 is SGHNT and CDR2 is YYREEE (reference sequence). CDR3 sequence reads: CASSLGAGSSTDTQYF.

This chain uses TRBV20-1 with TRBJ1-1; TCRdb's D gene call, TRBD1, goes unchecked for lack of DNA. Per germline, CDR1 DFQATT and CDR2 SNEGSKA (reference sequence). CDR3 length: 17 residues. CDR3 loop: CSARDRDRGPGSIEAFF.

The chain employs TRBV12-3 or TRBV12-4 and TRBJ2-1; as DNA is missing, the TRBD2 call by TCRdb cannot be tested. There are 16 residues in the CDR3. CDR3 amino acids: CASTLLGTSGAGEQFF.

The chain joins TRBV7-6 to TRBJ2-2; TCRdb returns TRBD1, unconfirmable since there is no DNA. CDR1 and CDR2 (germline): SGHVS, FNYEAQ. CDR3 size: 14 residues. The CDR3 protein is CASSLETGAGELFF.

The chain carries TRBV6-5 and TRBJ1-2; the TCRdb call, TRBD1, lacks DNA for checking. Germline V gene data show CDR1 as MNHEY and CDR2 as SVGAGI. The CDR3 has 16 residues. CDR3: CASSSAGDPVSYGYTF.

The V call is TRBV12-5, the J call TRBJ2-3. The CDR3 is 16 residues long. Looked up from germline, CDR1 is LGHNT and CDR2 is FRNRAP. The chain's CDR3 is CASGLGSGASTDTQYF.

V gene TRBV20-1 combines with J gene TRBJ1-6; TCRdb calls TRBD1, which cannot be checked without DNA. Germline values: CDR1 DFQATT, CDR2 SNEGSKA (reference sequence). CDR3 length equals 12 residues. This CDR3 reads CSALSGNSPLHF.

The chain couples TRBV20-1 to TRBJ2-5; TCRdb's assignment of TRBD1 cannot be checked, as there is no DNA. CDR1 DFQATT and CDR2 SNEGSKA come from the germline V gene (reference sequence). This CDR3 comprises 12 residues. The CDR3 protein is CSAPQGRETQYF.

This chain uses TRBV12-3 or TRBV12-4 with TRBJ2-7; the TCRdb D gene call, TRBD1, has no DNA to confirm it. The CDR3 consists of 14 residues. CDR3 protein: CASSWRDRGNEQYF.

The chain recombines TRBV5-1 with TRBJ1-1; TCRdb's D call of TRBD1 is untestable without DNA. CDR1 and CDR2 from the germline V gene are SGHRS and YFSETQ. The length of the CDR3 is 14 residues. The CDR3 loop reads CASSFTGLNTEAFF.

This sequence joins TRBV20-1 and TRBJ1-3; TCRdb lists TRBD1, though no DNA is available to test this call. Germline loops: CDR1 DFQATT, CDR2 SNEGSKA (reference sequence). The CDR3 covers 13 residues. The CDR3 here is CSAQPGQGYTIYF.

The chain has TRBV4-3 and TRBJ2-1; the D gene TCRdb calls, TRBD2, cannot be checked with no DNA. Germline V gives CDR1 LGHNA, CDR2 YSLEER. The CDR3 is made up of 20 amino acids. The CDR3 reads CASSQFGGGGTSGTYNEQFF.